These 3 T cell receptor beta chains originate from one sample sequenced in a study of beta chain features in type 1 diabetes. The study, taken as a whole, reports: Moderate yet significant TCRB CDR3 shortening was seen in Type 1 diabetes patients in all four CD4+ subsets.

No antigens are known for them. The isolated RNA, all of it, was reverse transcribed, so expressed TCRB transcripts were what got sequenced. TCRdb's copy holds only in-frame clones and misses some; the assay was immunoSEQ multiplex PCR. This sample has some 330,000 clones; over 9.5% occur once, and the top ten carry 0.0095% to 0.011%. The sequencing sample was made of naive CD4+ T cells from blood. These TCRs come from a woman aged 18 to 35 with type 1 diabetes.

There are a few counts of this clone. The chain uses TRBV25-1 and TRBJ2-7, with 7 bases fitting TRBD1. V gave up 5 bases and J gave up 5 bases; unmatched junction bases: 6. Germline-derived CDR1 and CDR2 are MGHDK and SYGVNS. This CDR3 is 13 amino acids long. CDR3 in amino acids: CASSRQGVHEQYF. CDR3 coding DNA: TGTGCCAGCAGTAGACAGGGAGTCCACGAGCAGTACTTC.

This clone was observed a few times. The V and J genes are TRBV18 and TRBJ2-1; 9 bases agree with TRBD2. Trimming at V came to 5 bases and at J to 3 bases, leaving 14 bases not matched to a gene. The CDR3 contains 18 residues. Germline V gene lookup returns CDR1 KGHSH and CDR2 LQKENI. CDR3 sequence reads: CASSERLTAGGGYNEQFF. Here the CDR3 DNA reads TGTGCCAGCTCAGAGAGGCTAACAGCGGGGGGAGGCTACAATGAGCAGTTCTTC.

This clone turned up a few times. The CDR3 bases are TGTGCCAGCAGCTTCCGGGGGGGCGGAGGCAATGAGCAGTTCTTC. Protein: CASSFRGGGGNEQFF. The chain links TRBV7-2 to TRBJ2-1; 8 nucleotides match TRBD2. The germline gives CDR1 SGHTA, CDR2 FQGNSA. This CDR3 is 15 amino acids long. V was clipped by 3 bases and J by 6 bases; unmatched bases: 7.